This TCR beta chain was profiled in a study of a mutant IDH1 vaccine in newly diagnosed glioma. The length of the CDR3 is 15 residues. From germline, CDR1 is SGHNT and CDR2 YYREEE (reference sequence). V lost 1 base and J lost 7; bases outside the gene matches: 4. The time point was: baseline, week 1 (first vaccination visit). Treatment defined: pre-vaccination baseline after standard-of-care therapy. Sequencing used immunoSEQ multiplex PCR; TCRdb keeps in-frame clones, though not all of them. The sample holds about 34,000 clones; around 80% are singletons and the top ten take approximately 9.4%. This clone appeared once.

This specimen was peripheral blood mononuclear cells (PBMCs), taken from a glioma patient treated with radiotherapy, temozolomide or both. The TCR originated in a man in his fifties or sixties with glioma. Some clones in this sample may be carry-over from other donors' samples. This rearrangement joins TRBV5-4 to TRBJ2-1, with TRBD2 identical over 11 bases. In nucleotides, the CDR3 is TGTGCCAGCAGCTTGACTAGCGGGAGCGAGAATGAGCAGTTCTTC. Protein product: CASSLTSGSENEQFF.